Below, 8 T cell receptor beta chains from the same sample are listed, as sequenced in a study of blood T cell repertoires in COVID-19. Profiling relied on immunoSEQ multiplex PCR, and the TCRdb table lists in-frame clones only, not all of them. The table lists over 60,000 clones, around 77% of them singletons. The sample was peripheral blood. Receptors were obtained from a human donor in a cohort sampled during active COVID-19.

This clone was seen just once. This rearrangement joins TRBV6-2 or TRBV6-3 to TRBJ1-2; D perhaps matches TRBD1 (5 bases). CDR3 length: 12 amino acids. V dropped 4 bases and J dropped 6 bases, with 9 bases sitting between them. Looked up from germline, CDR1 is MNHEY and CDR2 is SVGEGT. CDR3 in DNA: TGTGCCAGCAGTTTGGGGGGACATGGCTACACCTTC. It codes for CASSLGGHGYTF.

The CDR3 loop reads CASSLGQASHLTF. The DNA for the CDR3 is TGTGCCAGCAGCTTGGGACAGGCTTCCCACCTGACTTTC. The rearrangement joins TRBV7-2 to TRBJ2-6; 8 nucleotides line up with TRBD1. This CDR3 is 13 amino acids long. V gave up 3 bases and J gave up 15 bases; unmatched junction bases: 7. Per the germline V gene, CDR1 is SGHTA and CDR2 is FQGNSA.

This clone was detected only once. The chain recombines TRBV25-1 with TRBJ2-4; no firm D call. V was clipped by 1 base and J by 7 bases, with 14 bases between them. Germline V lookup: CDR1 MGHDK, CDR2 SYGVNS. This CDR3 is built from 15 residues. The DNA for the CDR3 is TGTGCCAGCAGTGAATCACGTCCCCACGGGAACATTCAGTACTTC. It translates to CASSESRPHGNIQYF.

The chain recombines TRBV11-3 with TRBJ2-7; 7 nucleotides match TRBD1. The CDR3 is 14 amino acids. Germline V gene sequence: CDR1 SGHNT, CDR2 YENEEA. V lost 5 bases, J lost 7 bases, and 11 bases stayed unmatched. The CDR3 here is CASSKGGNRGEQYF. CDR3 DNA sequence: TGTGCCAGCAGCAAAGGGGGCAACCGAGGAGAGCAGTACTTC.

CDR3 in DNA: TGCAGCGTTGCCGGGACTAGCGGGACCGAGCAGTACTTC. It is translated as CSVAGTSGTEQYF. The V gene is TRBV29-1, the J gene TRBJ2-7; TRBD2 matches 13 bases. V gave up 4 bases and J gave up 6 bases; unmatched junction bases: 3. Germline V gene sequence: CDR1 SQVTM, CDR2 ANQGSEA. The CDR3 contains 13 residues.

The chain carries TRBV2 and TRBJ1-2; D unresolved. The germline gives CDR1 SNHLY, CDR2 FYNNEI. The CDR3 sequence is 12 residues long. V was shortened by 7 bases and J by 7 bases, with 13 bases between the two germline ends. CDR3 sequence reads: CASMAGLGGYTF. The CDR3 bases are TGTGCCAGCATGGCGGGTCTGGGTGGCTACACCTTC. Together with reference TRBV2 and TRBJ1-2, the CDR3 gives the full variable domain: EPEVTQTPSHQVTQMGQEVILRCVPISNHLYFYWYRQILGQKVEFLVSFYNNEISEKSEIFDDQFSVERPDGSNFTLKIRSTKLEDSAMYFCASMAGLGGYTFGSGTRLTVV.

V usage is TRBV21-1 and J usage is TRBJ2-1; the table's D gene call, TRBD2, was not cross checked with the DNA. TRBV21-1 has pseudogene status. The CDR3 is 20 amino acids. The CDR3, as DNA: TGTGCCAGCAGCAAAGTGGGTAACAACTGGGGGGGGACAACATACAATGAGCAGTTCTTC. The encoded protein is CASSKVGNNWGGTTYNEQFF.

V and J are TRBV28 and TRBJ1-1; D is ambiguous. Trimming took off 6 bases at V and 0 bases at J, with 17 bases between the two ends. Germline V gene sequence: CDR1 MDHEN, CDR2 SYDVKM. This CDR3 is 16 amino acids long. The CDR3 DNA sequence: TGTGCCAGCAGCACGCGGCCCCGACCCCTGAACACTGAAGCTTTCTTT. The encoded protein is CASSTRPRPLNTEAFF.